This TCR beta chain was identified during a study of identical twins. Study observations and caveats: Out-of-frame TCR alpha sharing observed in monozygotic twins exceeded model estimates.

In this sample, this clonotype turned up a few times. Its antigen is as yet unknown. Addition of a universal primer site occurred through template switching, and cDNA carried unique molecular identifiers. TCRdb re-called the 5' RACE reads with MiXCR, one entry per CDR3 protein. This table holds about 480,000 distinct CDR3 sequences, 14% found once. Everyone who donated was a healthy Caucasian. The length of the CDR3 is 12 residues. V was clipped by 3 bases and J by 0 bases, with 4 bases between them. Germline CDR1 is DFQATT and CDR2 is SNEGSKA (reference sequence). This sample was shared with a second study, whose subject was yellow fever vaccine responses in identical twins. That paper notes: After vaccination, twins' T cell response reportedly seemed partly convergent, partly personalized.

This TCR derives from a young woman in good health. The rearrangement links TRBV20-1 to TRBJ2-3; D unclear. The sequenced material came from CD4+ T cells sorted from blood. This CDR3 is CSASSSTDTQYF. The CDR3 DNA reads TGCAGTGCTAGTAGCAGCACAGATACGCAGTATTTT.